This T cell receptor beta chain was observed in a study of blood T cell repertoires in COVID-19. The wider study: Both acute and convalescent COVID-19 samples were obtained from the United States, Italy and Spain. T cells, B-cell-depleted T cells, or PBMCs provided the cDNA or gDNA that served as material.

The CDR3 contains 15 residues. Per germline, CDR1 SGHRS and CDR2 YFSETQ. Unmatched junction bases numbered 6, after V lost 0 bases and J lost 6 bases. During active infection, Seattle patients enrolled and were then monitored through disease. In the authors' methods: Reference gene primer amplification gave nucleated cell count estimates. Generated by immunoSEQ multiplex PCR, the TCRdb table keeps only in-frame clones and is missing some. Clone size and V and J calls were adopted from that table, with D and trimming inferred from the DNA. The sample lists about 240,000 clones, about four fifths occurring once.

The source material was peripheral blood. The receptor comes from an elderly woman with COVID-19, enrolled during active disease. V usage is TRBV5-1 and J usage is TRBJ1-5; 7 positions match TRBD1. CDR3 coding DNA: TGCGCCAGCAGCTTGGGACAGGGCGGCGGTCAGCCCCAGCATTTT. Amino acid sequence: CASSLGQGGGQPQHF.